The next 18 T cell receptor beta chains were all read from a single sample in a study of molecular identifiers for immune sequencing clone quantification. TCRdb reanalysed the PCR reads using MiXCR and keeps one entry per CDR3 protein. The profile shows approximately 590,000 distinct CDR3 sequences, 25% of them singletons. Input material: naive CD8+ T cells from blood, with Jurkat cell RNA spiked in. Regarding subset: FACS-sorted CD8+CD4-CCR7+CD45RA+ naive T cells. These receptors were taken from a human donor in good health. Some libraries in this study had Jurkat cell RNA spiked in.

This clonotype was observed at least ten times. The V call is TRBV4-3, the J call TRBJ1-1; D is uncertain. Germline V CDR1 and CDR2: LGHNA, YSLEER. The CDR3 has 14 residues. V gave up 0 bases and J gave up 5 bases, with 10 bases separating them. The CDR3 nucleotides read TGCGCCAGCAGCCAAGACGGATCGGGGACTGAAGCTTTCTTT. This codes for CASSQDGSGTEAFF.

This clonotype was seen only a few times. This chain links TRBV7-6 with TRBJ2-2; TRBD2 matches 7 bases. The CDR3 runs 17 residues. Per the germline V gene, CDR1 is SGHVS and CDR2 is FNYEAQ. The trim removed 5 bases at V and 2 bases at J, leaving 11 bases unmatched. DNA for the CDR3: TGTGCCAGCAGCCCATGGGGCAGCGGGATAAACACCGGGGAGCTGTTTTTT. It specifies CASSPWGSGINTGELFF.

This clonotype was detected a few times. The chain uses TRBV7-2 and TRBJ2-1, with 11 positions matching TRBD1. Germline V lookup: CDR1 SGHTA, CDR2 FQGNSA. With V trimmed by 5 bases and J by 10 bases, 13 bases remained unmatched. The CDR3 spans 16 residues. The CDR3 region is CASSTRPGQGEREQFF. For the CDR3, the DNA is TGTGCCAGCAGCACCCGTCCGGGACAGGGGGAACGGGAGCAGTTCTTC.

In its sample, this clonotype was seen many times. CDR3 in DNA: TGCGCCAGCAGCGAGGACATACAAGAGACCCAGTACTTC. The encoded protein is CASSEDIQETQYF. The chain recombines TRBV5-1 with TRBJ2-5; D perhaps matches TRBD1 (5 bases). V was shortened by 4 bases and J by 2 bases, with 9 bases between the two germline ends. The CDR3 is 13 residues long. Germline V CDR1 and CDR2: SGHRS, YFSETQ. The whole variable domain, remainder taken from reference TRBV5-1 and TRBJ2-5, is KAGVTQTPRYLIKTRGQQVTLSCSPISGHRSVSWYQQTPGQGLQFLFEYFSETQRNKGNFPGRFSGRQFSNSRSEMNVSTLELGDSALYLCASSEDIQETQYFGPGTRLLVL.

This clonotype was picked up many times. This chain links TRBV6-5 with TRBJ1-5; 7 bases are a match to TRBD1. Per the germline V gene, CDR1 is MNHEY and CDR2 is SVGAGI. The CDR3 is made up of 17 amino acids. V was pared by 5 bases and J by 2 bases, with 12 bases of the junction left unmatched. CDR3: CASSEQRQGVGNQPQHF. As DNA, the CDR3 is TGTGCCAGCAGTGAACAACGACAGGGTGTGGGCAATCAGCCCCAGCATTTT.

This clonotype showed up many times. The V gene is TRBV2, the J gene TRBJ2-2; D remains unclear. This CDR3 region has 12 residues. The V end was cut by 10 bases, the J end by 4 bases, with 10 bases between. The V gene's germline CDR1 is SNHLY and CDR2 FYNNEI. In DNA form, the CDR3 reads TGTGCCACAAGGCGAGTCACCGGGGAGCTGTTTTTT. It translates to CATRRVTGELFF.

This clonotype was counted ten times or more. The chain's CDR3 is CAVRRLSSYEQYF. For the CDR3, the DNA is TGTGCCGTACGCCGCCTTAGCTCCTACGAGCAGTACTTC. This chain links TRBV30 with TRBJ2-7; no reliable D call. Deletions cut 8 bases from V and 0 bases from J, with 14 bases between. The CDR3 runs 13 residues. Germline V gives CDR1 GTSNPN, CDR2 SVGIG (reference sequence).

The CDR3 sequence is CASSLPTGENTEAFF. CDR3 in DNA: TGTGCCAGCAGCTTACCGACAGGCGAAAACACTGAAGCTTTCTTT. The chain recombines TRBV7-9 with TRBJ1-1; D might be TRBD1 (6 bases). Trimming cost V 2 bases and J 2 bases, with 12 bases left between them. This CDR3 spans 15 amino acids. Germline CDR1 and CDR2: SEHNR and FQNEAQ (reference sequence).

The J gene is TRBJ1-6, the V gene TRBV21-1; the DNA was not used to check the table's D call, TRBD1. TRBV21-1 is listed as a pseudogene. This CDR3 is 15 amino acids long. The DNA of the CDR3 is TGTGCCAGCCGCGAGACAGGGGGTTACAGTTCACCCCTCCACTTT. It codes for CASRETGGYSSPLHF.

The CDR3 sequence: CAWSETGGAKYF. CDR3 coding DNA: TGTGCCTGGAGTGAAACAGGGGGCGCGAAGTACTTC. V and J are TRBV30 and TRBJ2-7; 9 nucleotides align to TRBD1. The trim removed 1 base at V and 11 bases at J, leaving 6 bases unmatched. Per germline, CDR1 GTSNPN and CDR2 SVGIG (reference sequence). This CDR3 region has 12 residues.

The rearrangement uses TRBV2 and TRBJ1-1; D possibly corresponds to TRBD1 (6 bases). Trimming cost V 4 bases and J 6 bases, with 24 bases left between them. The length of the CDR3 is 17 residues. Germline loops: CDR1 SNHLY, CDR2 FYNNEI. The CDR3 bases are TGTGCCAGCAGTGGTATGGATGTGGGCAGGGGATCCCCTGAAGCTTTCTTT. Its protein product is CASSGMDVGRGSPEAFF.

This clonotype was counted only a few times. This may be a read error: a much more frequent sequence differs by one nucleotide. The chain is built from TRBV5-1 and TRBJ1-1; the D is unclear. The CDR3 spans 14 residues. CDR1 and CDR2 from the germline V gene are SGHRS and YFSETQ. Trimming took off 4 bases at V and 0 bases at J, with 10 bases between the two ends. Here the CDR3 reads CASSLDVLNTEAFF. The CDR3 coding sequence is TGCGCCAGCAGCCTGGACGTCTTGAACACTGAAGCTTTCTTT.

This clonotype appeared a few times. This chain links TRBV27 with TRBJ2-2; D perhaps matches TRBD2 (5 bases). This CDR3 comprises 16 residues. The germline V and J ends were trimmed by 5 bases and 6 bases, with 19 bases remaining between them. From germline, CDR1 is MNHEY and CDR2 SMNVEV (reference sequence). CDR3 nucleotides: TGTGCCAGCAGTCCCCCGGGATTAGTGCGGGCCGGGGAGCTGTTTTTT. Translating gives CASSPPGLVRAGELFF.

Concerning this clonotype itself: A clone one base away is much larger, so this may be a read error. The rearrangement joins TRBV7-9 to TRBJ1-4, with D unresolved. Looked up from germline, CDR1 is SEHNR and CDR2 is FQNEAQ (reference sequence). The CDR3 runs 15 residues. The V end lost 5 bases, the J end lost 0 bases, and 10 bases lay between the germline ends. The CDR3 region is CASSPEDSTNEKLFF. The CDR3 DNA follows: TGTGCCAGCAGCCCCGAGGATTCAACTAATGAAAAACTGTTTTTT.

This clonotype occurred many times. This chain joins TRBV7-9 and TRBJ2-3, with TRBD2 matching 9 bases. After removal of 5 bases from V and 1 base from J, the junction contained 10 bases not matched to a gene. This CDR3 has 17 amino acids. Germline V gene lookup returns CDR1 SEHNR and CDR2 FQNEAQ (reference sequence). The CDR3 DNA reads TGTGCCAGCAGCCTCCCTGGGCTAGCGGGGCGCACAGATACGCAGTATTTT. This gives the protein CASSLPGLAGRTDTQYF.

About this clonotype: This clone may be a read error of a much larger clone one base away. This chain connects TRBV29-1 to TRBJ2-7, with TRBD2 matching 7 bases. The CDR3 is made up of 13 amino acids. The germline gives CDR1 SQVTM, CDR2 ANQGSEA. Trimming at V came to 0 bases and at J to 3 bases, leaving 2 bases not matched to a gene. CDR3 in amino acids: CSVEDGGDYEQYF. CDR3 DNA: TGCAGCGTTGAAGATGGGGGGGACTACGAGCAGTACTTC.

This clonotype turned up a few times. Compared with germline, one end of the junction differs, possibly owing to a read error. This chain links TRBV28 with TRBJ2-7; TRBD1 aligns across 7 bases. This CDR3 is 15 amino acids long. CDR1 is MDHEN, CDR2 SYDVKM, per germline. CDR3 nucleotides: TGTGCCGGCAGTCACGGACAGGTCACCTCCTACGAGCAGTACTTC. Residues: CAGSHGQVTSYEQYF.

This clonotype was picked up a small number of times. The chain uses TRBV9 and TRBJ2-5; D might be TRBD2 (6 bases). The ends were cut back, 0 bases at V and 0 bases at J, with 18 bases in the middle. This CDR3 contains 18 residues. The germline gives CDR1 SGDLS, CDR2 YYNGEE. The chain's CDR3 is CASSVDTRTNWYQETQYF. The DNA of the CDR3 is TGTGCCAGCAGCGTAGACACGAGGACTAACTGGTACCAAGAGACCCAGTACTTC.